This T cell receptor beta chain comes out of a study of T-cell memory formation after mild COVID-19. The overall study: In these data, TCR clusters were largely donor specific.

Researchers used 5'RACE with constant-segment primers to make TCR alpha and TCR beta cDNA libraries that carry sample barcodes and UMIs. MiXCR was run by TCRdb on the 5' RACE reads, yielding one entry per CDR3 protein. The repertoire holds nearly 250,000 distinct CDR3 sequences, with 15% to 19% as singletons. This CDR3 spans 14 amino acids. V lost 5 bases to trimming and J lost 4 bases, with 14 bases between them. In germline, CDR1 is MNHEY, CDR2 SVGEGT. This clonotype was observed a few times. Its cognate antigen is unknown. Study-level points and caveats: Later expanders leaned CD4+, whereas day 15 to 85 contracting clones were balanced CD4/CD8. SARS-CoV-2 specificity of second-wave clones peaking day 37 was unconfirmed.

Sequencing was carried out using PBMCs or a T cell subset sorted from them (not recorded which). The sequence came from an adult woman who had mild COVID-19 (a few samples of this study predate the infection). Cell type and time point are not known. The chain couples TRBV6-2 or TRBV6-3 to TRBJ1-1; D is ambiguous. The CDR3 nucleotides read TGTGCCAGCAGTCCCCGACCCCCGGGCACTGAAGCTTTCTTT. It encodes CASSPRPPGTEAFF.